Presented here are 26 T cell receptor beta chains from one specimen sequenced in a study of blood T cells in healthy people across ages. Sample-barcoded 5' priming and a J-beta primer mix drove a second PCR of about 6 to 12 cycles. MiXCR, run by TCRdb on the 5' RACE reads, gives a single entry per CDR3 protein. This table holds around 690,000 distinct CDR3 sequences, approximately 59% found once. The specimen sequenced was blood. These receptors came from a man aged 60 to 69 in good health.

The V and J genes are TRBV20-1 and TRBJ1-1; D is undetermined. With 7 bases removed from V and 1 base from J, the gap between germline ends came to 7 bases. The CDR3 totals 11 residues. From germline, CDR1 is DFQATT and CDR2 SNEGSKA (reference sequence). This CDR3 reads CSVVENTEAFF. Written as DNA, the CDR3 is TGCAGTGTTGTCGAGAACACTGAAGCTTTCTTT.

The chain employs TRBV7-2 and TRBJ1-5; D remains unclear. Germline assignment: CDR1 SGHTA and CDR2 FQGNSA. The CDR3 is 15 residues long. The V gene lost 2 bases and the J gene lost 2 bases, with 10 bases spanning the gap. The DNA of the CDR3 is TGTGCCAGCAGCTTACAGGTTGGGGGCAATCAGCCCCAGCATTTT. As protein: CASSLQVGGNQPQHF.

The rearrangement uses TRBV20-1 and TRBJ2-1, with a weak D call TRBD2 (6 bases). V was clipped by 5 bases and J by 0 bases, with 14 bases between them. The CDR3 spans 15 residues. Germline values: CDR1 DFQATT, CDR2 SNEGSKA (reference sequence). DNA of the CDR3: TGCAGTGCTCCGACCGACGGGAGCTCCTACAATGAGCAGTTCTTC. As protein: CSAPTDGSSYNEQFF.

CDR3 in amino acids: CASSLQRTNQPQHF. In DNA, the CDR3 is TGTGCCAGCAGCCTACAGAGGACCAACCAGCCCCAGCATTTT. The chain links TRBV7-8 to TRBJ1-5; D uncertain. Germline V lookup: CDR1 SGHVS, CDR2 FQNEAQ. Between the trimmed V and J ends, which lost 5 bases and 7 bases, there was a span of 15 bases. The CDR3 is 14 residues long.

This clonotype appeared a single time. This chain connects TRBV20-1 to TRBJ2-1; the D gene is possibly TRBD1 (6 bases). CDR1 and CDR2 from the germline V gene are DFQATT and SNEGSKA (reference sequence). CDR3 length: 14 amino acids. V was shortened by 4 bases and J by 13 bases, with 23 bases between the two germline ends. CDR3 amino acids: CSAKDGQGIETQFF. The CDR3 region has the DNA TGCAGTGCTAAGGACGGGCAGGGGATAGAGACCCAGTTCTTC.

This sequence joins TRBV3-1 and TRBJ1-6; 8 nucleotides agree with TRBD1. Unmatched junction bases numbered 4, after V lost 0 bases and J lost 9 bases. Germline V CDR1 and CDR2: LGHDT, YNNKEL (reference sequence). This CDR3 has 15 amino acids. The CDR3 nucleotides are TGTGCCAGCAGCCAAGATGCGACAGGGGCTTCACCCCTCCACTTT. It yields the protein CASSQDATGASPLHF. The full variable domain, in which reference TRBV3-1 and TRBJ1-6 provide the parts outside the CDR3, is DTAVSQTPKYLVTQMGNDKSIKCEQNLGHDTMYWYKQDSKKFLKIMFSYNNKELIINETVPNRFSPKSPDKAHLNLHINSLELGDSAVYFCASSQDATGASPLHFGNGTRLTVT.

The chain employs TRBV10-3 and TRBJ1-1, with a tentative D call TRBD1 (5 bases). CDR1 and CDR2 from the germline V gene are ENHRY and SYGVKD. The CDR3 covers 14 residues. Trimming took 6 bases from V and 2 from J, leaving 13 bases between them. CDR3 nucleotide sequence: TGTGCCATCAGAGGGGAGGCTGACAACACTGAAGCTTTCTTT. Encoded protein: CAIRGEADNTEAFF.

This clonotype was observed a handful of times. This sequence joins TRBV7-8 and TRBJ2-1; the match to TRBD2 covers 8 bases. V was pared by 2 bases and J by 2 bases, with 5 bases of the junction left unmatched. This CDR3 region has 16 residues. The germline V gene encodes CDR1 SGHVS and CDR2 FQNEAQ. CDR3: CASSLLRGGAYNEQFF. The CDR3 DNA is TGTGCCAGCAGCTTATTACGGGGGGGAGCCTACAATGAGCAGTTCTTC.

The chain carries TRBV6-5 and TRBJ2-1; TRBD2 agrees at 12 bases. This CDR3 is built from 18 residues. The V and J ends lost 2 bases and 5 bases, in that order; junction bases with no gene match: 10. Germline values: CDR1 MNHEY, CDR2 SVGAGI. CDR3 residues: CASSYGLAGGLVDNEQFF. Written as DNA, the CDR3 is TGTGCCAGCAGTTACGGGCTAGCGGGGGGGCTGGTCGACAATGAGCAGTTCTTC.

The V and J genes are TRBV10-3 and TRBJ2-7, with D possibly being TRBD1 or TRBD2 (5 bases each). The germline CDR1 and CDR2 sequences are ENHRY and SYGVKD. The CDR3 has 12 residues. V shed 6 bases and J shed 3 bases, with 9 bases lying between them. CDR3 protein: CAIRGPNYEQYF. In nucleotides, the CDR3 is TGTGCCATCAGGGGACCGAACTACGAGCAGTACTTC.

The genes are TRBV5-4 and TRBJ1-1, with no clear D. Per the germline V gene, CDR1 is SGHNT and CDR2 is YYREEE (reference sequence). Deletions cut 7 bases from V and 4 bases from J, with 20 bases between. This CDR3 has 15 residues. CDR3 protein: CASHIGLSEGTEAFF. CDR3 sequence (DNA): TGTGCCAGCCATATCGGGCTTTCAGAGGGCACTGAAGCTTTCTTT.

On this clonotype itself: Germline is not matched at one junction end, which may reflect a read error. The chain recombines TRBV3-1 with TRBJ1-5; unclear D gene. Germline V gene data show CDR1 as LGHDT and CDR2 as YNNKEL (reference sequence). The CDR3 extends over 13 amino acids. This chain's CDR3 is CASSQGTSQPQHF. The CDR3 nucleotides are TGTGCCAGCAGCCAAGGGACGTCGCAGCCACAGCATTTT. Full variable domain (remainder filled in from reference TRBV3-1 and TRBJ1-5): DTAVSQTPKYLVTQMGNDKSIKCEQNLGHDTMYWYKQDSKKFLKIMFSYNNKELIINETVPNRFSPKSPDKAHLNLHINSLELGDSAVYFCASSQGTSQPQHFGDGTRLSIL.

The chain couples TRBV9 to TRBJ2-3; 8 bases are a match to TRBD2. The ends lost 0 bases at V and 5 bases at J; junction bases unmatched: 5. There are 15 residues in the CDR3. In germline, CDR1 is SGDLS, CDR2 YYNGEE. The chain's CDR3 is CASSVGAGAGDTQYF. CDR3 coding DNA: TGTGCCAGCAGCGTAGGAGCGGGGGCAGGAGATACGCAGTATTTT.

The J gene is TRBJ1-1, the V gene TRBV6-2 or TRBV6-3; unclear D gene. CDR3 length equals 13 residues. V was trimmed by 8 bases and J by 1 base, leaving 11 bases between them. In germline, CDR1 is MNHEY, CDR2 SVGEGT. In nucleotides, the CDR3 is TGTGCCAGCTTGGGGTCTAAGAACACTGAAGCTTTCTTT. Its translation is CASLGSKNTEAFF.

V and J are TRBV7-9 and TRBJ1-6; no reliable D call. Germline loops: CDR1 SEHNR, CDR2 FQNEAQ (reference sequence). This CDR3 is 15 amino acids long. The ends were cut back, 0 bases at V and 7 bases at J, with 10 bases in the middle. CDR3 loop: CASSLADSGNSPLHF. In DNA form, the CDR3 reads TGTGCCAGCAGCTTAGCGGATTCAGGCAATTCACCCCTCCACTTT.

V is TRBV20-1 and J is TRBJ2-7, with unresolved D. The DNA end lines up better with TRBJ2-5; the J call may be wrong. This CDR3 is built from 13 residues. The germline CDR1 and CDR2 sequences are DFQATT and SNEGSKA (reference sequence). As DNA, the CDR3 is TGCAGTGCTAGGGCTAGATCTAAAGAGACCCAGTACTTC. It translates to CSARARSKETQYF.

The chain joins TRBV7-2 to TRBJ2-1, with a weak D call TRBD1 (6 bases). The CDR3 runs 15 residues. The germline V and J ends were trimmed by 2 bases and 15 bases, with 23 bases remaining between them. Per the germline V gene, CDR1 is SGHTA and CDR2 is FQGNSA. This chain's CDR3 is CASSLRISRQDLPFF. CDR3 bases: TGTGCCAGCAGCTTAAGAATATCCCGACAGGACTTGCCGTTCTTC. Combining the CDR3 with reference TRBV7-2 and TRBJ2-1 gives the whole variable domain GAGVSQSPSNKVTEKGKDVELRCDPISGHTALYWYRQSLGQGLEFLIYFQGNSAPDKSGLPSDRFSAERTGGSVSTLTIQRTQQEDSAVYLCASSLRISRQDLPFFGPGTRLTVL.

The V and J genes are TRBV28 and TRBJ2-2, with a possible D match to TRBD2 (6 bases). The V end lost 4 bases, the J end lost 5 bases, and 14 bases lay between the germline ends. The CDR3 has 15 amino acids. Germline CDR1 MDHEN, CDR2 SYDVKM. In DNA, the CDR3 is TGTGCCAGCAGTTCCTTTGCGGGGCAGACCGGGGAGCTGTTTTTT. Translated: CASSSFAGQTGELFF.

The V call is TRBV2, the J call TRBJ2-4, with D possibly TRBD2 on 6 matching bases. The last part of the DNA fits TRBJ2-5 better; the J call may be wrong. The CDR3 runs to 13 residues. In germline, CDR1 is SNHLY, CDR2 FYNNEI. The DNA for the CDR3 is TGTGCCAGCAGTGGGGGGGAATTGGAGACCCAGTACTTC. It translates to CASSGGELETQYF.

The chain has TRBV6-1 and TRBJ2-7; tentatively, D is TRBD1 or TRBD2 (5 bases each). The CDR3 is 16 amino acids. V lost 6 bases, J lost 3 bases, and 21 bases lay in between. The germline V gene has CDR1 MNHNS and CDR2 SASEGT. CDR3 in DNA: TGTGCCAGCAGCTACGAGGGACGGTCAAGTGGCTACGAGCAGTACTTC. The encoded protein is CASSYEGRSSGYEQYF.

The gene calls are TRBV27 and TRBJ2-1; 10 bases line up with TRBD1. This CDR3 spans 14 amino acids. CDR1 is MNHEY, CDR2 SMNVEV, per germline (reference sequence). The ends lost 3 bases at V and 12 bases at J; junction bases unmatched: 8. The CDR3 sequence is CASSFRGQGGRQFF. Written as DNA, the CDR3 is TGTGCCAGCAGTTTCCGAGGACAGGGGGGGAGGCAGTTCTTC.

This chain connects TRBV7-2 to TRBJ2-5; 13 bases are a match to TRBD2. V lost 3 bases and J lost 5; bases outside the gene matches: 3. Germline CDR1 and CDR2: SGHTA and FQGNSA. There are 15 residues in the CDR3. The CDR3 nucleotides read TGTGCCAGCAGCTTCACTAGCGGGGGGGCTGAGACCCAGTACTTC. Amino acids: CASSFTSGGAETQYF.

In DNA form, the CDR3 reads TGTGCCAGCAGCGCAGGTCAGCAGGGGTCTAGCACAGATACGCAGTATTTT. It specifies CASSAGQQGSSTDTQYF. The chain is built from TRBV9 and TRBJ2-3, with TRBD1 as a possible D gene (6 bases). The CDR3 totals 17 residues. Germline CDR1 is SGDLS and CDR2 is YYNGEE. V gave up 3 bases and J gave up 0 bases, with 17 bases separating them.

This clonotype was recorded a few times. The chain employs TRBV10-3 and TRBJ2-3, with D uncertain. Germline lookup yields CDR1 ENHRY and CDR2 SYGVKD. V was pared by 2 bases and J by 6 bases, with 6 bases between. This CDR3 contains 12 residues. The CDR3 bases are TGTGCCATCAGTGAGAACGAGGATACGCAGTATTTT. The encoded protein is CAISENEDTQYF.

The chain employs TRBV10-2 and TRBJ1-5; 7 bases match TRBD1. Germline values: CDR1 WSHSY, CDR2 SAAADI. The V gene end was trimmed by 8 bases and the J gene end by 1 base; junction bases not matched to a gene: 11. This CDR3 region has 16 residues. CDR3 sequence: CASSWDSLTSNQPQHF. The CDR3 DNA is TGCGCCAGCTCCTGGGACAGCTTGACGAGCAATCAGCCCCAGCATTTT.

The chain combines TRBV10-3 with TRBJ2-3; D call uncertain. This CDR3 contains 11 residues. Germline V CDR1 and CDR2: ENHRY, SYGVKD. V was clipped by 7 bases and J by 6 bases, with 8 bases between them. The CDR3 region is CAINGLDTQYF. The CDR3 coding sequence is TGTGCCATCAATGGCCTTGATACGCAGTATTTT.